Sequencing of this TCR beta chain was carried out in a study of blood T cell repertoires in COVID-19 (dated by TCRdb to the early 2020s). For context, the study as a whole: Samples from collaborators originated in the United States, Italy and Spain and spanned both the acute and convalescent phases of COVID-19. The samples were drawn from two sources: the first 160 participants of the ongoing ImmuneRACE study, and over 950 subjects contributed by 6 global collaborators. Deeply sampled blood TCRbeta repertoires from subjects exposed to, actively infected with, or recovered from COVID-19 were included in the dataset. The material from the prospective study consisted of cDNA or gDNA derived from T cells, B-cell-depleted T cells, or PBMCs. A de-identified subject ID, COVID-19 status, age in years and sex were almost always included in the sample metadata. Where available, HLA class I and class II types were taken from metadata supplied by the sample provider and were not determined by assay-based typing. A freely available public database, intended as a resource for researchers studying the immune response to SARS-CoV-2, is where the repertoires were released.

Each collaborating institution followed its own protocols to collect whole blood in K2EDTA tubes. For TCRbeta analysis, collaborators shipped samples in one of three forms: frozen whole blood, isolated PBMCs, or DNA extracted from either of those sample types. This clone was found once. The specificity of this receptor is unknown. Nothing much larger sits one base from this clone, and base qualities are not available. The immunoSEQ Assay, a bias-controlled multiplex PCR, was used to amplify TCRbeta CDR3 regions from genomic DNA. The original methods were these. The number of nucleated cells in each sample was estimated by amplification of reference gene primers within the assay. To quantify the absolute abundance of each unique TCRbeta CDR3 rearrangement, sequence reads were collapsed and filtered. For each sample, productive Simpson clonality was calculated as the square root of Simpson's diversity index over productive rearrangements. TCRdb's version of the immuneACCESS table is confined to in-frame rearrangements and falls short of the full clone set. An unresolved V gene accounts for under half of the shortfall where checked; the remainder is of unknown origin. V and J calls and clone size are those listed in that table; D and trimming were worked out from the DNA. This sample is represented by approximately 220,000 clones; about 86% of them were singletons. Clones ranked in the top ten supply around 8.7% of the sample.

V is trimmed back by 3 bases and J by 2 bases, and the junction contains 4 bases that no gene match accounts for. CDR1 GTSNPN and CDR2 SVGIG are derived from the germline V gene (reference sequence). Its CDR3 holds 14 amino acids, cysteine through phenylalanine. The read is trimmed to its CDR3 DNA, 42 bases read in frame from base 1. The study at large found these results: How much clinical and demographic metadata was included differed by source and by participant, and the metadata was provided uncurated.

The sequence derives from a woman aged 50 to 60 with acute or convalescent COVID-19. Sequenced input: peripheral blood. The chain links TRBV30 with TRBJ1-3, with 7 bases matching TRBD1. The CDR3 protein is CAWRNQGAGNTIYF. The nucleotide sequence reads TGTGCCTGGAGGAATCAGGGGGCTGGAAACACCATATATTTT.